This T cell receptor (beta chain) was observed in a study of control samples from healthy donors and cancer patients. This clone has just one count. Sequencing used immunoSEQ multiplex PCR; TCRdb keeps in-frame clones, though not all of them. The data show some 250,000 clones, with roughly 82% seen just once and about 14% held by the top ten. V was pared by 1 base and J by 0 bases, with 6 bases between. The CDR3 is made up of 14 amino acids. CDR1 and CDR2 (germline): LGHDT, YNNKEL (reference sequence). The V call is TRBV3-1 (or the pseudogene TRBV3-2), the J call TRBJ1-1; D not certain. The sequenced sample was PBMCs. This receptor was obtained from a woman aged 55-69 years with lung cancer. This CDR3 reads CASSQVPMNTEAFF. The CDR3 nucleotides are TGTGCCAGCAGCCAAGTTCCCATGAACACTGAAGCTTTCTTT.